This T cell receptor (beta chain) originates from a study of blood T cell repertoires in COVID-19. Study information: The United States, Italy and Spain were the sources of the acute and convalescent COVID-19 samples. The analysed material was cDNA or gDNA that came from T cells, B-cell-depleted T cells, or PBMCs.

Germline assignment: CDR1 MGHRA and CDR2 YSYEKL. CDR3 length: 16 residues. V was trimmed by 4 bases and J by 2 bases, leaving 14 bases between them. Authors' methods: Reference gene primer amplification gave nucleated cell count estimates. Here immunoSEQ multiplex PCR was the method, and the copy in TCRdb shows in-frame clones only, minus some. The V and J calls and clone size are taken from that table; D and trimming were inferred from the DNA. The data contain roughly 200,000 clones, about 87% of them singletons. The J gene is TRBJ2-2, the V gene TRBV4-1, with D perhaps TRBD2 (5 bases). The sequence derives from a woman in her twenties or thirties with acute or convalescent COVID-19. Input material: peripheral blood. CDR3 loop: CASSRGLAFNTGELFF. Written as DNA, the CDR3 is TGCGCCAGCAGCCGAGGACTTGCCTTTAACACCGGGGAGCTGTTTTTT.